These 25 T cell receptor beta chains originate from one sample sequenced in a study of blood T cell repertoires in COVID-19. The method was immunoSEQ multiplex PCR; TCRdb's version includes in-frame clones alone and lacks a portion of them. The table lists 95,000 to 150,000 clones, around 90% of them singletons. Sequenced sample: peripheral blood. The receptors were sampled from a man aged 50-60 years with COVID-19, enrolled during active disease.

The gene calls are TRBV19 and TRBJ2-1; D remains ambiguous. V gave up 4 bases and J gave up 0 bases, with 13 bases separating them. This CDR3 is 16 amino acids long. Germline CDR1 reads LNHDA; CDR2 reads SQIVND (reference sequence). Here the CDR3 reads CASSKAAMSSYNEQFF. Here the CDR3 DNA reads TGTGCCAGTAGTAAGGCAGCGATGAGCTCCTACAATGAGCAGTTCTTC.

The rearrangement joins TRBV7-6 to TRBJ2-3, with D possibly matching TRBD1 (6 bases). The germline V and J ends were trimmed by 2 bases and 2 bases, with 11 bases remaining between them. CDR3 length equals 15 residues. CDR1 is SGHVS, CDR2 FNYEAQ, per germline. CDR3 residues: CASSLTGQNTDTQYF. The CDR3 DNA follows: TGTGCCAGCAGCTTAACTGGACAGAACACAGATACGCAGTATTTT.

V usage is TRBV24-1 and J usage is TRBJ1-4; 10 bases match TRBD1. The CDR3 is 15 amino acids. CDR1 and CDR2 from the germline V gene are KGHDR and SFDVKD. J gave up 7 bases and V 4 bases, and 5 bases lay outside the gene matches. The CDR3 DNA follows: TGTGCCACCAGTGACTCCGGGACAGGGGCTGAAAAACTGTTTTTT. Translated: CATSDSGTGAEKLFF.

The genes are TRBV6-6 and TRBJ2-7; 8 bases are a match to TRBD2. This CDR3 is built from 14 residues. J lost 4 bases, V lost 2 bases, and 4 bases had no gene match. Per germline, CDR1 MNHNY and CDR2 SVGAGI (reference sequence). The CDR3 sequence: CASSYRGGGYEQYV. The CDR3 nucleotides are TGTGCCAGCAGTTACCGGGGGGGCGGATACGAGCAGTACGTC.

This clone has a single count. The chain is built from TRBV6-5 and TRBJ1-1; 7 bases are shared with TRBD1. This CDR3 contains 13 residues. V lost 10 bases to trimming and J lost 7 bases; unmatched junction nucleotides: 12. The germline gives CDR1 MNHEY, CDR2 SVGAGI. The CDR3: CANRSLRDSEAFF. CDR3 DNA: TGTGCCAACCGATCTCTCCGGGACAGTGAAGCTTTCTTT.

V gene TRBV19 combines with J gene TRBJ1-1; D uncertain. The V end lost 3 bases, the J end lost 0 bases, and 14 bases lay between the germline ends. The CDR3 contains 16 residues. The germline V gene has CDR1 LNHDA and CDR2 SQIVND (reference sequence). CDR3 in amino acids: CASSIRGSVLNTEAFF. For the CDR3, the DNA is TGTGCCAGTAGTATCCGGGGATCCGTTCTGAACACTGAAGCTTTCTTT.

This chain connects TRBV18 to TRBJ1-2; TRBD1 might be the D (6 bases). Trimming stripped 3 bases from V and 1 base from J, with 12 bases between. Looked up from germline, CDR1 is KGHSH and CDR2 is LQKENI. The CDR3 consists of 15 residues. CDR3 coding DNA: TGTGCCAGCTCACCGGCAATGGACAGTAACTATGGCTACACCTTC. This gives the protein CASSPAMDSNYGYTF.

The gene calls are TRBV27 and TRBJ2-7, with no clear D. This CDR3 has 9 residues. The V end lost 10 bases, the J end lost 7 bases, and 8 bases lay between the germline ends. Germline loops: CDR1 MNHEY, CDR2 SMNVEV (reference sequence). CDR3 coding DNA: TGTGCCACCCCCTCGGAGCAGTACGTC. Its protein is CATPSEQYV.

CDR3 protein: CASREGQTNTEAFF. For the CDR3, the DNA is TGTGCCAGCAGGGAGGGACAGACGAACACTGAAGCTTTCTTT. This chain joins TRBV6-5 and TRBJ1-1, with 7 bases lining up with TRBD1. After removal of 6 bases from V and 1 base from J, the junction contained 5 bases not matched to a gene. Per germline, CDR1 MNHEY and CDR2 SVGAGI. This CDR3 has 14 residues.

The rearrangement joins TRBV6-1 to TRBJ1-1; D gene unclear. Germline lookup yields CDR1 MNHNS and CDR2 SASEGT. This CDR3 has 14 amino acids. The V end was cut by 3 bases, the J end by 1 base, with 9 bases between. The CDR3 protein is CASSEIQENTEAFF. The CDR3 nucleotides are TGTGCCAGCAGTGAGATACAAGAGAACACTGAAGCTTTCTTT.

The chain employs TRBV5-4 and TRBJ1-4; tentative D call: TRBD1 (5 bases). This CDR3 contains 15 residues. V was pared by 2 bases and J by 1 base, with 9 bases between. Per the germline V gene, CDR1 is SGHNT and CDR2 is YYREEE (reference sequence). The CDR3 here is CASSFSTGTNEKLFF. The CDR3 nucleotides read TGTGCCAGCAGCTTTTCCACAGGAACTAATGAAAAACTGTTTTTT.

The chain has TRBV30 and TRBJ2-5; no clear D gene. The CDR3 has 11 residues. CDR1 is GTSNPN, CDR2 SVGIG, per germline (reference sequence). The ends were cut back, 5 bases at V and 5 bases at J, with 9 bases in the middle. The CDR3 nucleotides read TGTGCCTGGTCGTTTCTCGAGACCCAGTACTTC. This translates into CAWSFLETQYF.

The chain has TRBV9 and TRBJ1-5; 7 bases match TRBD1. This CDR3 region has 14 residues. The germline CDR1 and CDR2 sequences are SGDLS and YYNGEE. Germline trimming cut 0 bases from V and 8 bases from J; bases unmatched to any gene: 5. CDR3 residues: CASSVGQGEEPQHF. As DNA, the CDR3 is TGTGCCAGCAGCGTAGGACAGGGTGAGGAGCCCCAGCATTTT.

V and J are TRBV5-1 and TRBJ2-2; 8 nucleotides line up with TRBD1. The length of the CDR3 is 16 residues. Trimming cost V 3 bases and J 1 base; bases outside gene matches: 5. Germline-derived CDR1 and CDR2 are SGHRS and YFSETQ. CDR3 in DNA: TGCGCCAGCAGCTATGGACAGGGTATGAACACCGGGGAGCTGTTTTTT. Its protein product is CASSYGQGMNTGELFF.

The rearrangement links TRBV2 to TRBJ1-5, with no clear D. Germline V CDR1 and CDR2: SNHLY, FYNNEI. CDR3 size: 14 residues. V gave up 4 bases and J gave up 3 bases, with 10 bases separating them. DNA for the CDR3: TGTGCCAGCAGTGGGAGCAGATCCAATCAGCCCCAGCATTTT. Translating it yields CASSGSRSNQPQHF.

The gene calls are TRBV15 and TRBJ2-3; D might be TRBD2 (6 bases). The CDR3 loop spans 16 amino acids. V shed 1 base and J shed 0 bases, with 11 bases lying between them. CDR1 and CDR2 from the germline V gene are LNHNV and YYDKDF (reference sequence). CDR3 region: CATSRGAGMSTDTQYF. The CDR3 coding sequence is TGTGCCACCAGCAGAGGTGCGGGAATGAGCACAGATACGCAGTATTTT.

The rearrangement uses TRBV5-3 and TRBJ1-2, with TRBD1 matching over 10 bases. TRBV5-3 has ORF status, its function being uncertain. The ends lost 3 bases at V and 3 bases at J; junction bases unmatched: 5. This CDR3 has 15 amino acids. CDR3 bases: TGTGCCAGAAGCTCGACTGGACAGGGGGACTATGGCTACACCTTC. Translated, it gives CARSSTGQGDYGYTF.

This clone was found once. J is TRBJ2-7 and V is TRBV5-4; 13 bases agree with TRBD2. J gave up 2 bases and V 4 bases, and 6 bases lay outside the gene matches. The CDR3 runs 16 residues. CDR1 and CDR2 from the germline V gene are SGHNT and YYREEE (reference sequence). The CDR3, as DNA: TGTGCCAGCAGCATTGGGACTAGCGGGGACCCCTACGAGCAGTACGTC. Translation: CASSIGTSGDPYEQYV.

CDR3 in amino acids: CASSLGPPGQGQETQYF. In nucleotides, the CDR3 is TGCGCCAGCAGCTTGGGGCCCCCGGGACAGGGGCAAGAGACCCAGTACTTC. V and J are TRBV5-1 and TRBJ2-5; 10 nucleotides align to TRBD1. V lost 0 bases, J lost 2 bases, and 7 bases stayed unmatched. Germline assignment: CDR1 SGHRS and CDR2 YFSETQ. This CDR3 has 17 residues.

The chain combines TRBV2 with TRBJ2-1; TRBD1 matches 7 bases. Germline values: CDR1 SNHLY, CDR2 FYNNEI. V lost 6 bases, J lost 4 bases, and 3 bases stayed unmatched. The CDR3 covers 13 residues. This CDR3 is CASRYRGYNEQFF. In DNA form, the CDR3 reads TGTGCCAGCAGGTACAGGGGTTACAATGAGCAGTTCTTC.

V and J are TRBV9 and TRBJ1-4; 8 bases line up with TRBD1. There are 15 residues in the CDR3. V trimming: 3 bases; J trimming: 8 bases; junction bases outside the gene matches: 9. Per germline, CDR1 SGDLS and CDR2 YYNGEE. The CDR3 sequence is CASSATGGVEEKLFF. CDR3 bases: TGTGCCAGCAGCGCCACAGGGGGGGTAGAGGAAAAACTGTTTTTT.

As for this clone: At one end the junction does not follow the germline gene, possibly because of a read error. The genes are TRBV9 and TRBJ2-1; TRBD2 is a possible D gene (6 bases). There are 13 residues in the CDR3. CDR1 is SGDLS, CDR2 YYNGEE, per germline. In nucleotides, the CDR3 is TGTGCAAGCACGGCGGGATCCTACAATGAGCAGTTCTTC. Residues: CASTAGSYNEQFF.

The rearrangement uses TRBV29-1 and TRBJ2-3, with a weak D call TRBD2 (5 bases). Per the germline V gene, CDR1 is SQVTM and CDR2 is ANQGSEA. V was cut by 0 bases and J by 2 bases, with 15 bases left in between. This CDR3 is built from 16 residues. The DNA for the CDR3 is TGCAGCGTTGAAGATGCGGCTAGCAGAAACACAGATACGCAGTATTTT. Residues: CSVEDAASRNTDTQYF.

This chain joins TRBV5-1 and TRBJ2-1; TRBD2 matches at 10 bases. CDR1 and CDR2 from the germline V gene are SGHRS and YFSETQ. The CDR3 is 17 residues long. J was trimmed by 5 bases and V by 1 base; bases with no gene match: 9. Here the CDR3 reads CASSLTASGRENNEQFF. The CDR3 nucleotides are TGCGCCAGCAGCTTGACGGCTAGCGGGAGAGAAAACAATGAGCAGTTCTTC. Variable domain in full (rest from reference TRBV5-1 and TRBJ2-1): KAGVTQTPRYLIKTRGQQVTLSCSPISGHRSVSWYQQTPGQGLQFLFEYFSETQRNKGNFPGRFSGRQFSNSRSEMNVSTLELGDSALYLCASSLTASGRENNEQFFGPGTRLTVL.

The rearrangement uses TRBV7-2 and TRBJ2-7; 7 positions match TRBD1. This CDR3 region has 14 residues. V lost 8 bases, J lost 5 bases, and 12 bases stayed unmatched. Germline CDR1 is SGHTA and CDR2 is FQGNSA. The CDR3 loop reads CASFPRGPSHEQYF. Here the CDR3 DNA reads TGTGCCAGCTTCCCTAGGGGGCCAAGCCACGAGCAGTACTTC.